A selection of T cell receptor beta chains follows, all from one sample in a study of tumor-infiltrating lymphocytes in primary liver carcinoma. MiXCR, applied by TCRdb to the multiplex PCR reads, yields one record per CDR3 protein. This table has 250,000 to 400,000 distinct CDR3 sequences, less than 75% appearing once. The sequenced sample consisted of peripheral blood. All receptors derive from a man aged 40-55 years with primary liver carcinoma and hepatitis B virus infection. CDR3s include the opening cysteine and the closing phenylalanine or tryptophan. A D gene is named only where the DNA matches it firmly. Expanded clones are given a class, and other clones once, few, many or no size at all.

size: many
D: TRBD1
V: TRBV6-2/TRBV6-3
J: TRBJ2-5
CDR3: CASSSGQGLETQYF
DNA: TGTGCCAGCAGTTCGGGACAGGGGCTGGAGACCCAGTACTTC

size: .
D: TRBD2
V: TRBV4-2
J: TRBJ2-1
CDR3: CATTPSVAGGGGQFF
DNA: TGTGCCACCACCCCTTCGGTAGCGGGAGGTGGTGGGCAGTTCTTC

size: .
D: .
V: TRBV7-9
J: TRBJ2-1
CDR3: CASSPWDLYPTNEQFF
DNA: TGTGCCAGCAGCCCATGGGACCTCTACCCGACCAATGAGCAGTTCTTC

size: .
D: .
V: TRBV27
J: TRBJ2-7
CDR3: CASSHGDSYEQYF
DNA: TGTGCCAGCAGTCACGGGGATTCCTACGAGCAGTACTTC

size: many
D: .
V: TRBV4-2
J: TRBJ1-5
CDR3: CASSQAKSQPQHF
DNA: TGTGCCAGCAGCCAAGCGAAGTCACAGCCCCAGCATTTT

size: .
D: .
V: TRBV5-4
J: TRBJ1-1
CDR3: CASSLVADTEAFF
DNA: TGTGCCAGCAGCTTGGTCGCGGACACTGAAGCTTTCTTT

size: few
D: .
V: TRBV11-2
J: TRBJ2-2
CDR3: CASSYGTRNTGELFF
DNA: TGTGCCAGCAGCTACGGGACCCGGAACACCGGGGAGCTGTTTTTT

size: .
D: .
V: TRBV29-1
J: TRBJ1-3
CDR3: CSVEDLEGGSGNTVYF
DNA: TGCAGCGTTGAAGATCTTGAGGGGGGCTCTGGAAACACCGTATATTTT

size: .
D: .
V: TRBV28
J: TRBJ1-4
CDR3: CASNAGANEKLFF
DNA: TGTGCCAGCAATGCGGGGGCCAACGAAAAACTGTTTTTT

size: .
D: .
V: TRBV12-3/TRBV12-4
J: TRBJ2-7
CDR3: CASSPGGGRMRDQYF
DNA: TGTGCCAGCAGCCCAGGAGGCGGCCGGATGCGGGACCAGTACTTC

size: few
D: .
V: TRBV5-1
J: TRBJ2-5
CDR3: CASSLMGTLQETQYF
DNA: TGCGCCAGCAGCTTGATGGGGACACTCCAAGAGACCCAGTACTTC

size: once
D: .
V: TRBV11-2
J: TRBJ2-1
CDR3: CASSLMLGLTRGSYNEQFF
DNA: TGTGCCAGCAGCTTAATGTTGGGCCTCACAAGGGGATCCTACAATGAGCAGTTCTTC

size: many
D: TRBD2
V: TRBV4-2
J: TRBJ2-7
CDR3: CASSQGASGDYEQYF
DNA: TGTGCCAGCAGCCAAGGGGCTAGCGGGGACTACGAGCAGTACTTC

size: .
D: .
V: TRBV6-1
J: TRBJ1-1
CDR3: CASSEAWGGTDAFF
DNA: TGTGCCAGCAGTGAAGCTTGGGGAGGTACTGACGCTTTCTTT

size: .
D: TRBD2
V: TRBV11-3
J: TRBJ2-5
CDR3: CASIDGLVDQETQYF
DNA: TGTGCCAGCATCGACGGACTAGTGGATCAAGAGACCCAGTACTTC

size: few
D: .
V: TRBV6-5
J: TRBJ2-7
CDR3: CVSSYQYEQYF
DNA: TGTGTCAGTAGTTACCAATACGAGCAGTACTTC

size: .
D: .
V: TRBV6-2/TRBV6-3
J: TRBJ2-2
CDR3: CASSYVGGNTGELFF
DNA: TGTGCCAGCAGTTACGTGGGAGGGAACACCGGGGAGCTGTTTTTT

size: .
D: .
V: TRBV7-9
J: TRBJ2-7
CDR3: CASTRESTYEQYF
DNA: TGTGCCAGCACTCGAGAGAGTACCTACGAGCAGTACTTC

size: .
D: .
V: TRBV2
J: TRBJ1-1
CDR3: CASRDSGGPLEAFF
DNA: TGTGCCAGCAGGGATTCTGGGGGGCCTCTTGAGGCTTTCTTT

size: .
D: .
V: TRBV11-2
J: TRBJ2-1
CDR3: CANSLVAVLAKNIQFF
DNA: TGTGCCAACAGCTTAGTGGCAGTGCTAGCCAAAAACATTCAGTTCTTC

size: .
D: .
V: TRBV11-1
J: TRBJ2-3
CDR3: CASSFGASTDTHYF
DNA: TGTGCCAGCAGCTTTGGAGCTAGCACAGATACGCATTATTTT

size: few
D: TRBD1
V: TRBV10-3
J: TRBJ1-1
CDR3: CAIRGQGVNTEAFF
DNA: TGTGCCATCAGGGGACAGGGTGTGAACACTGAAGCTTTCTTT

size: few
D: .
V: TRBV28
J: TRBJ2-7
CDR3: CASRPRGGDSYEQYF
DNA: TGTGCCAGCAGGCCCCGGGGCGGGGACTCCTACGAGCAGTACTTC

size: .
D: TRBD1
V: TRBV12-3/TRBV12-4
J: TRBJ2-1
CDR3: CVSSKRTGGFNNEQFF
DNA: TGTGTCAGTAGTAAGAGGACAGGGGGATTCAACAATGAGCAGTTCTTC

size: .
D: .
V: TRBV5-6
J: TRBJ1-4
CDR3: CASSLGWTEESNNEKLFF
DNA: TGTGCCAGCAGCTTGGGATGGACAGAAGAATCCAATAATGAAAAACTGTTTTTT

size: .
D: TRBD2
V: TRBV11-2
J: TRBJ2-3
CDR3: CASNLNGEGDTQYF
DNA: TGTGCCAGCAACTTAAATGGGGAGGGAGATACACAGTATTTT

size: many
D: TRBD1
V: TRBV6-5
J: TRBJ1-2
CDR3: CASSYSQGAYYGYTF
DNA: TGTGCCAGCAGTTACTCCCAGGGGGCTTACTATGGCTACACCTTC

size: .
D: TRBD2
V: TRBV7-8
J: TRBJ2-5
CDR3: CAGSPISGSMVKGTQYF
DNA: TGTGCCGGCAGCCCAATTAGCGGGAGTATGGTGAAGGGGACCCAGTACTTC

size: many
D: .
V: TRBV12-3/TRBV12-4
J: TRBJ1-5
CDR3: CASKEGRNQPQHF
DNA: TGTGCCAGCAAAGAGGGGAGGAATCAGCCCCAGCATTTT

size: .
D: TRBD1
V: TRBV4-2
J: TRBJ1-5
CDR3: CASSTSGTGGVQPQHF
DNA: TGTGCCAGCTCGACGAGCGGGACAGGGGGCGTACAGCCCCAGCATTTT

size: many
D: TRBD1
V: TRBV12-3/TRBV12-4
J: TRBJ2-2
CDR3: CASSFAVGQGANTGELFF
DNA: TGTGCCAGCAGTTTCGCAGTCGGCCAGGGGGCGAACACCGGGGAGCTGTTTTTT

size: .
D: .
V: TRBV6-5
J: TRBJ1-6
CDR3: CASSYSDRLSSYNSPFHF
DNA: TGTGCCAGCAGCTACTCCGACCGGCTGAGCTCCTATAATTCACCCTTCCACTTT

size: .
D: TRBD2
V: TRBV28
J: TRBJ2-3
CDR3: CASSFLSGRIDTQYF
DNA: TGTGCCAGCAGTTTCCTTAGCGGGAGAATAGATACGCAGTATTTT

size: .
D: .
V: TRBV6-1
J: TRBJ2-2
CDR3: CASTVGRAGELFF
DNA: TGTGCCAGCACGGTGGGAAGGGCCGGGGAGTTGTTTTTT

size: .
D: .
V: TRBV28
J: TRBJ2-4
CDR3: CAILPVGGGVNIQYF
DNA: TGTGCCATCCTCCCTGTCGGTGGAGGAGTAAACATTCAGTACTTC

size: .
D: TRBD1
V: TRBV5-5
J: TRBJ2-5
CDR3: CDSSLGARDRQETQYF
DNA: TGTGACAGCAGCTTAGGAGCCCGGGACAGACAAGAGACCCAGTACTTC

size: few
D: TRBD2
V: TRBV6-1
J: TRBJ2-1
CDR3: CASIQRGSGGTYNERFF
DNA: TGTGCCAGCATCCAAAGGGGTTCGGGGGGAACCTACAATGAGCGGTTCTTC

size: few
D: TRBD1
V: TRBV25-1
J: TRBJ2-5
CDR3: CASGTGQETQYF
DNA: TGTGCCAGCGGGACAGGCCAAGAGACCCAGTACTTC

size: .
D: TRBD2
V: TRBV6-1
J: TRBJ2-1
CDR3: CASRVGLGGLYEQFF
DNA: TGTGCCAGCAGAGTGGGACTAGGGGGGCTTTATGAGCAGTTCTTC

size: .
D: TRBD1
V: TRBV30
J: TRBJ2-7
CDR3: CAPLGQSYEQYF
DNA: TGTGCCCCCCTGGGACAGTCCTACGAGCAGTACTTC

size: .
D: TRBD2
V: TRBV11-2
J: TRBJ2-3
CDR3: CASSFLSGSLGDTQYF
DNA: TGTGCCAGCAGCTTTCTTAGCGGGAGCCTCGGAGATACGCAGTATTTT

size: .
D: .
V: TRBV28
J: TRBJ2-3
CDR3: CASSINSGSEADTQYF
DNA: TGTGCCAGCAGTATAAATAGCGGTAGTGAGGCAGATACGCAGTATTTT

size: few
D: TRBD2
V: TRBV4-1
J: TRBJ2-3
CDR3: CASSQEGGTSGSTDTQYF
DNA: TGCGCCAGCAGCCAAGAGGGGGGGACTAGCGGGAGCACAGATACGCAGTATTTT

size: .
D: .
V: TRBV10-3
J: TRBJ1-5
CDR3: CAISESDGGRQPQHF
DNA: TGTGCCATCAGTGAGTCGGACGGGGGGCGGCAGCCCCAGCATTTT

size: many
D: .
V: TRBV10-3
J: TRBJ2-7
CDR3: CAIRTGTRYDEQYF
DNA: TGTGCCATCAGGACCGGGACAAGGTACGACGAGCAGTACTTC

size: .
D: .
V: TRBV28
J: TRBJ2-5
CDR3: CASSQNGRETQYF
DNA: TGTGCCAGCAGTCAAAACGGCCGGGAGACCCAGTACTTC